Listed below are T cell receptor beta chains from one sample, sequenced in a study of blood T cell repertoires in COVID-19. Assay: immunoSEQ multiplex PCR; the TCRdb copy retains only in-frame clones and omits some. The repertoire consists of some 280,000 clones, with about 88% occurring once and the leading ten covering around 13%. The sequencing input was peripheral blood. Receptors were obtained from a woman aged 55-69 years with acute or convalescent COVID-19. Each CDR3 is given with its conserved first and last residue. A D gene is named only where the DNA matches it firmly. Some rows mark clone size as missing; the rest say once, few, many or name a class of expanded clone.

TRBD2 | TRBJ2-7 | 15 | TRBV14 | many | TGTGCCAGCAGCGAACGGGCGGGAGGCACCTACGAGCAGTACTTC | CASSERAGGTYEQYF
. | TRBJ1-2 | 14 | TRBV2 | . | TGTGCCAGCAGCCCCGGCAGGGGTGAATATGGCTACACCTTC | CASSPGRGEYGYTF
TRBD1 | TRBJ1-4 | 15 | TRBV28 | . | TGTGCCAGCAGTCTAAGACAGGGGGCGCGAGAAAAACTGTTTTTT | CASSLRQGAREKLFF
TRBD1 | TRBJ1-3 | 15 | TRBV5-1 | . | TGCGCCAGCAGCCCGCGGACAGGGGGCTGGGGCACCATATATTTT | CASSPRTGGWGTIYF
. | TRBJ2-1 | 13 | TRBV7-3 | . | TGTGCCAGCAGCGAAACTATTTACAATGAGCAGTTCTTC | CASSETIYNEQFF
TRBD1 | TRBJ1-5 | 17 | TRBV19 | . | TGTGCCAGTAGTAAGGTAGTACAGGGGGCGAAAGGTCAGCCCCAGCATTTT | CASSKVVQGAKGQPQHF
. | TRBJ1-1 | 15 | TRBV21-1 | once | TGTGCCAGCAGCAAAGACGGGGGATTGAACACTGAAGCTTTCTTT | CASSKDGGLNTEAFF
TRBD2 | TRBJ2-7 | 17 | TRBV9 | . | TGTGCCAGCAGCGGAGGGACTAGCGGTACTATCTCCTACGAGCAGTACTTC | CASSGGTSGTISYEQYF
TRBD2 | TRBJ2-1 | 17 | TRBV27 | . | TGTGCCAGCAGTGACAACGGGGGAGCGGGGGCCAACAATGAGCAGTTCTTC | CASSDNGGAGANNEQFF
. | TRBJ1-1 | 14 | TRBV28 | . | TGTGCCAGCAGCCCGGGGAGGGCGAACACTGAAGCTTTCTTT | CASSPGRANTEAFF
TRBD1 | TRBJ1-2 | 16 | TRBV7-9 | . | TGTGCCAGCAGCTTGTCTCACAGGGGGCAAGGAAGTGGCTACACCTTC | CASSLSHRGQGSGYTF
TRBD1 | TRBJ1-1 | 13 | TRBV15 | . | TGTGCCACCAGCAGCTTGCAGGGGGGTGAAGCTTTCTTT | CATSSLQGGEAFF
TRBD1 | TRBJ1-2 | 13 | TRBV11-2 | . | TGTGCCAGCAGCTCGACAGGGGGTGTCGGCTACACCTTC | CASSSTGGVGYTF
TRBD1 | TRBJ2-7 | 16 | TRBV30 | . | TGTGCCTGGATAGGCCCCTGGAGTATTACAGGGGCCGAGCAGTACTTC | CAWIGPWSITGAEQYF
. | TRBJ1-1 | 15 | TRBV5-5 | . | TGTGCCAGCAGCTTGGGGGACGGCCAGGGGTGGAAGGCTTTCTTT | CASSLGDGQGWKAFF
. | TRBJ1-2 | 14 | TRBV10-3 | few | TGTGCCATCAGCCTGACAGGCGGTAACTATGGCTACACCTTC | CAISLTGGNYGYTF
. | TRBJ2-5 | 15 | TRBV18 | . | TGTGCCAGCTCACTAAGGCAGGGCCTCCAAGAGACCCAGTACTTC | CASSLRQGLQETQYF
. | TRBJ1-1 | 13 | TRBV15 | once | TGTGCCACCAGCAGAGATCGGGACACTGAAGCTTTCTTT | CATSRDRDTEAFF
. | TRBJ1-5 | 14 | TRBV2 | . | TGTGCCAGCAGTGACCCTGAACAGGGTCAGCCCCAGCATTTT | CASSDPEQGQPQHF
TRBD1 | TRBJ2-7 | 15 | TRBV9 | . | TGTGCCAGCAGCGTCGGACAGGGGGCATCCTACGAGCAGTACTTC | CASSVGQGASYEQYF
. | TRBJ1-5 | 14 | TRBV30 | . | TGTGCCTGGAGTGAAGTCAGGGGAAGACAGCCCCAGCATTTT | CAWSEVRGRQPQHF
. | TRBJ1-6 | 14 | TRBV9 | . | TGTGCCAGCACAAGAGAGGGGGAGTCAGCACCCCTCCACTTT | CASTREGESAPLHF
TRBD1 | TRBJ1-1 | 15 | TRBV9 | . | TGTGCCAGCAGCACTAGACAGGGGCTTGGGACTGAAGCTTTCTTT | CASSTRQGLGTEAFF
. | TRBJ1-1 | 13 | TRBV28 | . | TGTGCCAGCAGACCGCGGGGGTGGGGTGAAGCTTTCTTT | CASRPRGWGEAFF
. | TRBJ1-4 | 14 | TRBV27 | . | TGTGCCAGCAGTTTATCGAGGGCTAATGAAAAACTGTTTTTT | CASSLSRANEKLFF
. | TRBJ2-7 | 13 | TRBV6-5 | once | TGTGCCAGCAGTTACGCAGTCTCCTACGAGCAGTACTTC | CASSYAVSYEQYF
. | TRBJ2-7 | 13 | TRBV28 | . | TGTGCCAGCAGTTTATTGACAGGCACCGAGCAGTACTTC | CASSLLTGTEQYF
TRBD1 | TRBJ1-2 | 14 | TRBV19 | . | TGTGCCAGTATGACAGGGGGTTCCTTCTATGGCTACACCTTC | CASMTGGSFYGYTF
. | TRBJ2-1 | 14 | TRBV4-2 | . | TGTGCCAGCAGCCAAGATCACCGAGACAATGAGCAGTTCTTC | CASSQDHRDNEQFF
TRBD1 | TRBJ1-5 | 15 | TRBV28 | once | TGTGCCAGCAGTTTATCACCAGGGGGTAACCAGCCCCAGCATTTT | CASSLSPGGNQPQHF
. | TRBJ1-2 | 12 | TRBV7-9 | . | TGTGCCAGCCGAGGACTCGACTATGGCTACACCTTC | CASRGLDYGYTF
TRBD1 | TRBJ1-4 | 15 | TRBV7-9 | . | TGTGCCAGCAGCCTAAGGGACAGGGGAGGTGAAAAACTGTTTTTT | CASSLRDRGGEKLFF
TRBD1 | TRBJ2-7 | 16 | TRBV14 | . | TGTGCCAGCAGCCAAGAGGGGACAGACCCATCCTACGAGCAGTACTTC | CASSQEGTDPSYEQYF
TRBD1 | TRBJ1-1 | 16 | TRBV15 | . | TGTGCCACCAGCAGGCGGACAGGGGTGGGAACAGCTGAAGCTTTCTTT | CATSRRTGVGTAEAFF
TRBD1 | TRBJ1-5 | 15 | TRBV4-1 | . | TGCGCCAGCAGCCAGCCGGGACAGACAAGACTAGGCCAGCATTTT | CASSQPGQTRLGQHF
. | TRBJ2-2 | 14 | TRBV11-2 | . | TGTGCCAGCAGCTCGAACAGGGTCACCGGGGAGCTGTTTTTT | CASSSNRVTGELFF
. | TRBJ1-4 | 16 | TRBV18 | . | TGTGCCAGCTCACCAATCGGGGATAAGGAGAGTGAAAAACTGTTTTTT | CASSPIGDKESEKLFF
TRBD1 | TRBJ2-7 | 15 | TRBV19 | . | TGTGCCAGTAGTATTGCCCGGACAGGGGCCGGGGAGCAGTACTTC | CASSIARTGAGEQYF
TRBD2 | TRBJ2-7 | 15 | TRBV9 | . | TGTGCCAGCAGCGTAGGTGCGGGAGCCTATTACGAGCAGTACTTC | CASSVGAGAYYEQYF
. | TRBJ1-4 | 14 | TRBV9 | . | TGTGCCAGCAGCGTCGCAGGTTCGAATGAAAAACTGTTTTTT | CASSVAGSNEKLFF
. | TRBJ2-3 | 16 | TRBV5-1 | . | TGCGCCAGCAGCTTGGCCGTTACGGGGAGCACAGATACGCAGTATTTT | CASSLAVTGSTDTQYF
. | TRBJ2-7 | 13 | TRBV5-6 | . | TGTGCCAGCTCCCTCCGGGGGTCCTACGAGCAGTACTTC | CASSLRGSYEQYF
. | TRBJ2-1 | 14 | TRBV9 | . | TGTGCCAGCAGCGAAACTAGCCGACACAATGAGCAGTTCTTC | CASSETSRHNEQFF
. | TRBJ1-2 | 16 | TRBV4-1 | few | TGCGCCAGCAGCCAAGATCACGGTGGGACACTGTATGGCTACACCTTC | CASSQDHGGTLYGYTF
. | TRBJ1-2 | 17 | TRBV6-4 | . | TGTGCCAGCAGTGCCCACAGGTTACCGCCCTCAAGTTATGGCTACACCTTC | CASSAHRLPPSSYGYTF
TRBD1 | TRBJ1-1 | 14 | TRBV15 | . | TGTGCCACCAGCTCGAGCCAGGGGGCGAGTAGGGCTTTCTTT | CATSSSQGASRAFF
TRBD2 | TRBJ2-1 | 16 | TRBV28 | . | TGTGCCAGCAGTTTTGGGCGGGGGAGCTCCTACAATGAGCAGTTCTTC | CASSFGRGSSYNEQFF
. | TRBJ2-6 | 19 | TRBV11-2 | . | TGTGCCAGCAGAGGGCGGGGCCCCGGTATTCTCTCTGGGGCCAACGTCCTGACTTTC | CASRGRGPGILSGANVLTF
TRBD1 | TRBJ1-2 | 12 | TRBV28 | . | TGTGCCAGCAGTGGGACAGTCTATGGCTACACCTTC | CASSGTVYGYTF
. | TRBJ2-1 | 14 | TRBV6-1 | . | TGTGCCAGCAGTGAAGGCCCCAGGGAAAATGAGCAGTTCTTC | CASSEGPRENEQFF
TRBD1 | TRBJ2-1 | 14 | TRBV6-6 | once | TGTGCCAGCGTAGGGACAGGGGGATACAATGAGCAGTTCTTC | CASVGTGGYNEQFF
. | TRBJ2-4 | 16 | TRBV7-9 | once | TGTGCCAGCAGCCCAGGGGTCGGGAATCTCAAAAACATTCAGTACTTC | CASSPGVGNLKNIQYF
TRBD1 | TRBJ2-7 | 14 | TRBV7-9 | . | TGTGCCAGCAGCTTTGGACAGGGGGCCGTCGAGCAGTACTTC | CASSFGQGAVEQYF